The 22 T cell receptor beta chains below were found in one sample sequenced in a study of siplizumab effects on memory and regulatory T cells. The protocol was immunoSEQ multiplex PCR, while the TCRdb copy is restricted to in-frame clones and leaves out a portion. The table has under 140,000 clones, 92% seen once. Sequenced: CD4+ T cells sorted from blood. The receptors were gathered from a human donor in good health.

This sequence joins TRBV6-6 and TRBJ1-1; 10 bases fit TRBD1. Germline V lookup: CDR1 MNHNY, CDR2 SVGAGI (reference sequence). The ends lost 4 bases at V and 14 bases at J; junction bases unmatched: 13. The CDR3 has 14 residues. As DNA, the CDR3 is TGTGCCAGCAGTTCCCACCCCGGGACAGGGGATACGTTCTTT. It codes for CASSSHPGTGDTFF.

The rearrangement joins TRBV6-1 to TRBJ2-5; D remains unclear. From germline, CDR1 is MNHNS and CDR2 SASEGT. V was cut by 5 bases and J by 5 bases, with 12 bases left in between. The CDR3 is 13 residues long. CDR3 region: CASSLDRAETQYF. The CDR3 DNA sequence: TGTGCCAGCAGTCTTGACCGGGCGGAGACCCAGTACTTC.

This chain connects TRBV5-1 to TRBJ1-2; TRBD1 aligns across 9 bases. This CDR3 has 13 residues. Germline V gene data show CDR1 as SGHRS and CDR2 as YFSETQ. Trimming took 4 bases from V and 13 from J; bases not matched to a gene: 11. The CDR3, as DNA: TGCGCCAGCAGCGTCCGGGACAGGGTACTTCTCACCTTC. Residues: CASSVRDRVLLTF. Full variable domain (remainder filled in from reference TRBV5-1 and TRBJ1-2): KAGVTQTPRYLIKTRGQQVTLSCSPISGHRSVSWYQQTPGQGLQFLFEYFSETQRNKGNFPGRFSGRQFSNSRSEMNVSTLELGDSALYLCASSVRDRVLLTFGSGTRLTVV.

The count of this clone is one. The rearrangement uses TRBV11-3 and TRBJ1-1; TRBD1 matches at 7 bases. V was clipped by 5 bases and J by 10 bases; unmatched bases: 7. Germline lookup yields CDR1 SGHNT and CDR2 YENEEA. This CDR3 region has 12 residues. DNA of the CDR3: TGTGCCAGCAGCGACGGCCCAGGGGGAGCTTTCTTT. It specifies CASSDGPGGAFF.

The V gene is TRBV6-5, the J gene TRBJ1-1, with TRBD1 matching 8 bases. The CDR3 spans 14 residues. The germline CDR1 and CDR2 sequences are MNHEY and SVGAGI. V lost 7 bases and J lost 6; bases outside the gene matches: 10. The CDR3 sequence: CASNIPQGAAEAFF. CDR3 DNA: TGTGCCAGCAATATACCCCAGGGGGCCGCTGAAGCTTTCTTT.

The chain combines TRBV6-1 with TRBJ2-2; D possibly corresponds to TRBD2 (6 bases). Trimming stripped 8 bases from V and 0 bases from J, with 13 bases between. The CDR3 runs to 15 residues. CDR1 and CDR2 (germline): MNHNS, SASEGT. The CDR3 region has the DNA TGTGCCAGCGGAGGGCGGATCGCGAACACCGGGGAGCTGTTTTTT. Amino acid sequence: CASGGRIANTGELFF.

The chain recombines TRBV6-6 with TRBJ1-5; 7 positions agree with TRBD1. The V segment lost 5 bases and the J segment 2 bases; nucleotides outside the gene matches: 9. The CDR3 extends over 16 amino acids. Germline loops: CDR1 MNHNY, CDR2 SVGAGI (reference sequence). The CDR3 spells CASSTGRDRGNQPQHF. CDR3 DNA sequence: TGTGCCAGCAGTACTGGGCGGGACAGAGGCAATCAGCCCCAGCATTTT.

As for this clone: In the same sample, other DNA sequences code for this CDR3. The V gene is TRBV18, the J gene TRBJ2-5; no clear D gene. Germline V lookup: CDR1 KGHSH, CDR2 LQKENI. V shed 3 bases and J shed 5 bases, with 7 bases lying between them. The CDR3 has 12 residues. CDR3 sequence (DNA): TGTGCCAGCTCACCGGGTCAGGAGACCCAGTACTTC. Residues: CASSPGQETQYF.

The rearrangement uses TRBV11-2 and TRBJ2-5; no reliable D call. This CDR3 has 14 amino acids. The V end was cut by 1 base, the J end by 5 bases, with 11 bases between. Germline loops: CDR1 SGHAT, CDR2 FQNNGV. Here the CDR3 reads CASSLVSFRETQYF. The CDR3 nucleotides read TGTGCCAGCAGCTTAGTCTCCTTTCGGGAGACCCAGTACTTC.

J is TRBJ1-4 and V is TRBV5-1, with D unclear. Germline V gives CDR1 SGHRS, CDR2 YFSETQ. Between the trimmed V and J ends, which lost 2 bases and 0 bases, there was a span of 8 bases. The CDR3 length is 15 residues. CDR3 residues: CASSFRRATNEKLFF. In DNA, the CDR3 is TGCGCCAGCAGCTTTAGACGGGCAACTAATGAAAAACTGTTTTTT.

CDR3 nucleotides: TGTGCCAGCAGTGGTGCTAGCCGAAGCTCCTACGAGCAGTACTTC. The encoded protein is CASSGASRSSYEQYF. The gene calls are TRBV6-1 and TRBJ2-7; possible D gene TRBD2, 5 bases. Germline assignment: CDR1 MNHNS and CDR2 SASEGT. CDR3 size: 15 residues. V was shortened by 4 bases and J by 0 bases, with 13 bases between the two germline ends.

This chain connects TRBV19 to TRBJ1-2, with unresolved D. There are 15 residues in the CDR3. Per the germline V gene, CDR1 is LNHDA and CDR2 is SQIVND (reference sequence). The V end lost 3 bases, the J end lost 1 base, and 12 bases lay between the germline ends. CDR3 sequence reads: CASSIRKVLNYGYTF. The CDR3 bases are TGTGCCAGTAGTATTCGGAAGGTTCTTAACTATGGCTACACCTTC. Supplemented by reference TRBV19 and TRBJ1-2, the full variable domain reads DGGITQSPKYLFRKEGQNVTLSCEQNLNHDAMYWYRQDPGQGLRLIYYSQIVNDFQKGDIAEGYSVSREKKESFPLTVTSAQKNPTAFYLCASSIRKVLNYGYTFGSGTRLTVV.

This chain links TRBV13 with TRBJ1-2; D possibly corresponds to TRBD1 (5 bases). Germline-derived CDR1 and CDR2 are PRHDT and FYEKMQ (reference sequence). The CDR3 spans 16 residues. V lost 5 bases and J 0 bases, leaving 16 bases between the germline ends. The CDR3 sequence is CASSTIRGVTNYGYTF. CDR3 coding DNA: TGTGCCAGCAGCACCATCCGAGGGGTTACTAACTATGGCTACACCTTC. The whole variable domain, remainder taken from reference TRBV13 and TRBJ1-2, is AAGVIQSPRHLIKEKRETATLKCYPIPRHDTVYWYQQGPGQDPQFLISFYEKMQSDKGSIPDRFSAQQFSDYHSELNMSSLELGDSALYFCASSTIRGVTNYGYTFGSGTRLTVV.

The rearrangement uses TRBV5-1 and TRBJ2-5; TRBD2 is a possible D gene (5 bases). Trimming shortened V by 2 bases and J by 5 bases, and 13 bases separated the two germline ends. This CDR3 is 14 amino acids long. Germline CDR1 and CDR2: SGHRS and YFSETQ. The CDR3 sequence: CASSFEGSGETQYF. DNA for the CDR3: TGCGCCAGCAGCTTCGAGGGATCGGGGGAGACCCAGTACTTC.

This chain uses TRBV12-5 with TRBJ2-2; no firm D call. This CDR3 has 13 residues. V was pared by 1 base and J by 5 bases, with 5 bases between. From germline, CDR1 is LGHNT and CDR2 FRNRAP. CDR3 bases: TGTGCTAGTGGTTTGGAACAAACCGGGGAGCTGTTTTTT. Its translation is CASGLEQTGELFF.

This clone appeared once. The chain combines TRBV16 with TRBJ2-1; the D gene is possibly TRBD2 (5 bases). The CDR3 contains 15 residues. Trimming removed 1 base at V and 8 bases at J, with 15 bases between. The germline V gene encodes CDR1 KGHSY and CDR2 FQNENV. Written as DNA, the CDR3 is TGTGCCAGCAGCCAATTTGCTAGTCTCGGGGATGAGCAGTTCTTC. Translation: CASSQFASLGDEQFF.

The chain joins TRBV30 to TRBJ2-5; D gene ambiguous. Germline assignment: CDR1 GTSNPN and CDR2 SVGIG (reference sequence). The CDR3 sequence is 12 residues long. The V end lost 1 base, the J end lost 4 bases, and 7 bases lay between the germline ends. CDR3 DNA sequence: TGTGCCTGGAGTGAGACTCGAGAGACCCAGTACTTC. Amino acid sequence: CAWSETRETQYF.

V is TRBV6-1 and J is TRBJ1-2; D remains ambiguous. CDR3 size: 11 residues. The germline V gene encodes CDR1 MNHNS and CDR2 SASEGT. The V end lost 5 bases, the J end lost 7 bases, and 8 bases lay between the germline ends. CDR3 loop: CASSSLPGYTF. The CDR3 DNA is TGTGCCAGCAGTTCTCTGCCTGGCTACACCTTC.

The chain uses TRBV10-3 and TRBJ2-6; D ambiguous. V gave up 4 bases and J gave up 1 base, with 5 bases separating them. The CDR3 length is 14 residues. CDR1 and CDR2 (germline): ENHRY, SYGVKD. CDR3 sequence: CAISAISGANVLTF. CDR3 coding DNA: TGTGCCATCAGTGCCATATCTGGGGCCAACGTCCTGACTTTC.

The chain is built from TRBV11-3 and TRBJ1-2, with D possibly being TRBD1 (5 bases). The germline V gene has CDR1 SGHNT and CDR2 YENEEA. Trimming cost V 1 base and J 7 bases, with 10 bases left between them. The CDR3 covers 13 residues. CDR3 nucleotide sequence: TGTGCCAGCAGCTTAGGGCAGGGAGTTGGCTACACCTTC. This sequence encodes CASSLGQGVGYTF.

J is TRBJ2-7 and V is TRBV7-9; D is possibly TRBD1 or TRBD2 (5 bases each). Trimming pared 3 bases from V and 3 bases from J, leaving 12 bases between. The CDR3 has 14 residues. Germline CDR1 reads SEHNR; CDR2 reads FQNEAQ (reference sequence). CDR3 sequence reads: CASSLGTVDYEQYF. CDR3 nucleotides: TGTGCCAGCAGCTTGGGGACGGTGGACTACGAGCAGTACTTC.

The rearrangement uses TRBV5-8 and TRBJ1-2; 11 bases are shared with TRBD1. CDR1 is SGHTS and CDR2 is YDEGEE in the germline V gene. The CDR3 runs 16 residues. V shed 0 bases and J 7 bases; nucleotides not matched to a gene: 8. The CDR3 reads CASSLEGQGAYGGYTF. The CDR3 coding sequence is TGTGCCAGCAGCTTGGAAGGACAGGGGGCGTATGGTGGCTACACCTTC.